The rows below give T cell receptor beta chains drawn from one sample of a study of blood T cell repertoires in COVID-19. Assay used: immunoSEQ multiplex PCR; TCRdb lists only in-frame clones, some missing. The table has about 190,000 clones, approximately 79% seen once. Material for sequencing was peripheral blood. These receptors were obtained from a woman aged 45-60 years with acute or convalescent COVID-19. The CDR3 runs from the conserved cysteine through the conserved F or W.

j_call v_call cdr3_aa
TRBJ1-2 TRBV15 CATSRELRDRGLGYTF
TRBJ2-1 TRBV7-2 CASSIAGMYNEQFF
TRBJ1-2 TRBV28 CASSPGGRYGYTF
TRBJ1-4 TRBV10-2 CASSEPGQGHEKLFF
TRBJ1-2 TRBV2 CASRGTGGDIYGYTF
TRBJ1-1 TRBV6-5 CASSYRQGRAFF
TRBJ2-1 TRBV7-2 CASSLRGGFERVNEQFF
TRBJ2-5 TRBV30 CAWSVRETQYF
TRBJ2-1 TRBV14 CASSSTGNRYNEQFF
TRBJ2-1 TRBV5-4 CASSPRSGLTYNEQFF
TRBJ1-1 TRBV9 CASSVAAGPWTEAFF
TRBJ1-5 TRBV30 CAWSADSHPNQPQHF
TRBJ2-7 TRBV19 CASSWADNSYEQYF
TRBJ2-3 TRBV5-4 CASSSRLDTDTQYF
TRBJ1-1 TRBV6-2/TRBV6-3 CASSFRGTEAFF
TRBJ2-5 TRBV7-2 CASTLDSVGTQYF
TRBJ2-5 TRBV28 CASTSGGETQYF
TRBJ2-5 TRBV7-9 CASSLTVSRQTIIQETQYF
TRBJ1-2 TRBV25-1 CASSDTNYGYTF
TRBJ1-5 TRBV19 CASSMDSWSNQPQHF
TRBJ2-7 TRBV19 CASSIGAAYEQYF
TRBJ2-7 TRBV5-6 CASTGAPENGEQYF
TRBJ1-2 TRBV29-1 CSIDGTGTSYTF
TRBJ1-1 TRBV24-1 CATSDSRQGAQNTEAFF
TRBJ1-6 TRBV9 CASSVATYSPLHF
TRBJ2-5 TRBV18 CASSPGLGMETQYF
TRBJ2-2 TRBV10-1 CASSVNFPGELFF
TRBJ1-5 TRBV12-3/TRBV12-4 CASRGRWDQPQHF
TRBJ1-1 TRBV11-2 CASSLGTGSTEAFF
TRBJ1-4 TRBV7-2 CASSLNRDSTATF
TRBJ1-1 TRBV10-3 CAISDRGGRAEAFF
TRBJ2-7 TRBV19 CASSIGRGEGRYEQYF
TRBJ1-5 TRBV5-4 CASSSEVNQPQHF
TRBJ1-2 TRBV27 CASSFFPPQLGYTF
TRBJ2-1 TRBV9 CASSAGLAHNEQFF
TRBJ1-5 TRBV5-8 CASSLAGGSNQPQHF
TRBJ2-1 TRBV4-2 CASSQAGQLATSYNEQFF
TRBJ1-3 TRBV24-1 CATSDSRGTGNTIYF
TRBJ2-2 TRBV27 CASSYGTANTGELFF
TRBJ1-1 TRBV19 CASSMRGQEAFF
TRBJ1-5 TRBV9 CASSADGTDNQPQHF
TRBJ2-3 TRBV28 CASSLRGSGSGDTQYF
TRBJ1-6 TRBV27 CASSYRTSSYNSPLHF
TRBJ1-1 TRBV14 CASSHIPTDMNTEAFF
TRBJ2-3 TRBV24-1 CATSDLNRATDTQYF
TRBJ1-2 TRBV6-5 CASSRGHQGAHTF
TRBJ2-3 TRBV13 CASSPRRTSGSPDTQYF
TRBJ1-6 TRBV3-1/TRBV3-2 CASSPLDRGSSPLHF
TRBJ1-5 TRBV15 CATSTPGWPQHF
TRBJ2-2 TRBV3-1/TRBV3-2 CASSQDRGQGTGELFF
TRBJ2-5 TRBV6-5 CASRRTSGQETQYF
TRBJ2-3 TRBV7-9 CASSQAGTDTQYF
TRBJ2-7 TRBV2 CASTVRQGPYEQYF
TRBJ2-7 TRBV5-1 CASSVGSGGNSYEQYF
TRBJ2-7 TRBV6-1 CASSESIDRAYEQYF
TRBJ2-2 TRBV9 CASSNGVSGGIAGELFF